Following are 10 T cell receptor beta chains from one sample sequenced in a study of response to subunit inactivated influenza vaccine. TCRdb reanalysed the RT-PCR reads using MiXCR and keeps one entry per CDR3 protein. The sample lists a few hundred thousand distinct CDR3 sequences, less than 25% occurring once. Material: PBMCs from blood, obtained about 20 months after vaccination. Source of these receptors: a man aged 50 to 69 who received an inactivated influenza vaccine.

This chain connects TRBV25-1 to TRBJ2-3; D gene unclear. The CDR3 loop spans 14 amino acids. The V end was cut by 4 bases, the J end by 2 bases, with 10 bases between. CDR1 is MGHDK, CDR2 SYGVNS, per germline. This chain's CDR3 is CASSGFAHTDTQYF. In DNA, the CDR3 is TGTGCCAGCAGTGGATTTGCCCACACAGATACGCAGTATTTT.

In its sample, this clonotype was seen a few times. The V call is TRBV12-3 or TRBV12-4, the J call TRBJ2-5; possibly TRBD2 for D (6 bases). The CDR3 length is 14 residues. V lost 5 bases, J lost 0 bases, and 10 bases lay in between. In nucleotides, the CDR3 is TGTGCCAGCAGTGGGTGGAGGGACCAAGAGACCCAGTACTTC. Its translation is CASSGWRDQETQYF.

The rearrangement joins TRBV19 to TRBJ1-4; D is unresolved. The CDR3 runs 13 residues. CDR1 is LNHDA and CDR2 is SQIVND in the germline V gene (reference sequence). V was trimmed by 6 bases and J by 8 bases, leaving 13 bases between them. In nucleotides, the CDR3 is TGTGCCAGTAGCAAAAGCCCCGCGGAAAAACTGTTTTTT. It translates to CASSKSPAEKLFF.

This chain links TRBV27 with TRBJ2-5; D is uncertain. This CDR3 is 14 amino acids long. CDR1 and CDR2 (germline): MNHEY, SMNVEV (reference sequence). V dropped 2 bases and J dropped 4 bases, with 11 bases sitting between them. DNA of the CDR3: TGTGCCAGCAGTTTAACAAAAAGAGGAGAGACCCAGTACTTC. The encoded protein is CASSLTKRGETQYF.

In its sample, this clonotype was seen many times. This chain links TRBV12-3 or TRBV12-4 with TRBJ1-6, with D unclear. V was trimmed by 5 bases and J by 10 bases, leaving 12 bases between them. There are 13 residues in the CDR3. The CDR3 reads CASSREVRSPLHF. Written as DNA, the CDR3 is TGTGCCAGCAGTCGGGAAGTGCGGTCACCCCTCCACTTT.

The chain employs TRBV5-1 and TRBJ2-1, with D perhaps matching TRBD1 or TRBD2 (5 bases each). Germline CDR1 SGHRS, CDR2 YFSETQ. The V end was cut by 3 bases, the J end by 4 bases, with 14 bases between. The CDR3 is 15 amino acids. The CDR3 DNA reads TGCGCCAGCAGCTCCGCATTCGGGGCTTACAATGAGCAGTTCTTC. As protein: CASSSAFGAYNEQFF.

CDR3: CASRDRTGTDTQYF. DNA of the CDR3: TGTGCCAGCAGAGATCGGACAGGCACAGATACGCAGTATTTT. This sequence joins TRBV6-1 and TRBJ2-3; D is perhaps TRBD1 (6 bases). Germline V lookup: CDR1 MNHNS, CDR2 SASEGT. CDR3 length: 14 residues. The V end was cut by 6 bases, the J end by 1 base, with 11 bases between.

This clonotype has only a few counts. The chain couples TRBV20-1 to TRBJ1-6; tentative D call: TRBD1 (5 bases). The CDR3 has 13 residues. V shed 0 bases and J shed 7 bases, with 7 bases lying between them. The germline CDR1 and CDR2 sequences are DFQATT and SNEGSKA (reference sequence). The CDR3: CSARDEGNSPLHF. CDR3 DNA: TGCAGTGCTAGAGATGAGGGGAATTCACCCCTCCACTTT.

In nucleotides, the CDR3 is TGTGCCAGCAGTTTTTTAGGCCGGGGGAATTCACCCCTCCACTTT. Translating it yields CASSFLGRGNSPLHF. The rearrangement links TRBV28 to TRBJ1-6, with a tentative D call TRBD1 (5 bases). Per germline, CDR1 MDHEN and CDR2 SYDVKM. Deletions cut 3 bases from V and 7 bases from J, with 13 bases between. This CDR3 comprises 15 residues. Looking up the rest from reference TRBV28 and TRBJ1-6 gives the full variable domain: DVKVTQSSRYLVKRTGEKVFLECVQDMDHENMFWYRQDPGLGLRLIYFSYDVKMKEKGDIPEGYSVSREKKERFSLILESASTNQTSMYLCASSFLGRGNSPLHFGNGTRLTVT.

The chain recombines TRBV4-3 with TRBJ1-1; D unclear. Trimming stripped 3 bases from V and 0 bases from J, with 8 bases between. Germline CDR1 and CDR2: LGHNA and YSLEER. There are 14 residues in the CDR3. DNA of the CDR3: TGCGCCAGCAGCCAGCACAGATTGAACACTGAAGCTTTCTTT. Translated: CASSQHRLNTEAFF.